This T cell receptor (beta chain) was identified in a study of T-cell reconstitution after alpha-beta-depleted transplantation in children. Unique molecular identifiers were incorporated when the TCRbeta library was constructed. TCRdb recomputed calls from the PCR reads with MiXCR, one row per CDR3 protein. The sample has 640,000 or so distinct CDR3 sequences; 16% are singletons. Many counts were recorded for this clonotype. The CDR3 contains 12 residues. With 3 bases removed from V and 3 bases from J, the gap between germline ends came to 8 bases. Per the germline V gene, CDR1 is DFQATT and CDR2 is SNEGSKA (reference sequence).

The clonotype was recovered from a human donor who donated a stem cell graft to a child with acute myeloid leukemia. The starting material was PBMCs from the stem cell graft donor, obtained from the stem cell graft. The chain joins TRBV20-1 to TRBJ1-1; unclear D gene. The CDR3 DNA sequence: TGCAGTGCTAGGGAGGACCACACTGAAGCTTTCTTT. This codes for CSAREDHTEAFF.